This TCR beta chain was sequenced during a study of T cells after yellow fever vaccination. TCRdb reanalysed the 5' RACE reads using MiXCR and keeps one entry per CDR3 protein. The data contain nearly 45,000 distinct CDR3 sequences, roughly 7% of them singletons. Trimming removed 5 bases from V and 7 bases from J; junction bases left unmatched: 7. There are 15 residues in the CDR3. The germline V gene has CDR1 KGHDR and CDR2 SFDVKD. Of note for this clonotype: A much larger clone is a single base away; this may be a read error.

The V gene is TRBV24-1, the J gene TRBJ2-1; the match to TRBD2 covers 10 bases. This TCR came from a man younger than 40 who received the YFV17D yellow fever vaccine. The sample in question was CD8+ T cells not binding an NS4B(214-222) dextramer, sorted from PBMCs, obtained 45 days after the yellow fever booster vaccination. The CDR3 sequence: CATSVYTSGVNEQFF. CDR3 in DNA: TGTGCCACCAGTGTTTATACTAGCGGGGTTAATGAGCAGTTCTTC.